This T cell receptor beta chain came from a study of T cell responses to AZD1222 COVID-19 vaccine. CDR1 SGHAT and CDR2 FQNNGV come from the germline V gene. Trimming removed 4 bases from V and 3 bases from J; junction bases left unmatched: 16. The CDR3 consists of 18 residues. General observations from the study: Vaccination with two AZD1222 doses was followed by a rise in Spike-specific TCR breadth and depth.

As concerns this clone: Its antigen remains unknown.

Repertoires were generated with immunoSEQ multiplex PCR, while TCRdb's copy carries only in-frame clones and drops some. The sample carries about 110,000 clones, around 89% recorded once. This receptor was obtained from an adult in good health. The material sequenced was peripheral blood, taken on day 0 of AZD1222 vaccination. The rearrangement joins TRBV11-2 to TRBJ2-7; 9 bases agree with TRBD2. In DNA form, the CDR3 reads TGTGCCAGCAGCTCCCGAGGGGGTCTAGCGGGGCGCCACTACGAGCAGTACTTC. Its protein is CASSSRGGLAGRHYEQYF.